This TCR beta chain came from a study of blood T cell repertoires in COVID-19. The repertoire was sequenced with immunoSEQ multiplex PCR; TCRdb's copy has only in-frame clones and lacks some. The data contain under 150,000 clones, approximately 90% of them singletons. Source material: peripheral blood. This TCR came from a human donor with active COVID-19. The donor label of this sample is uncertain.

The CDR3 DNA reads as TGTGCCAGCAGAGACAGGGTGAGAAGAGAAAAACTGTTTTTT. This translates into CASRDRVRREKLFF. This chain joins TRBV2 and TRBJ1-4; 7 nucleotides align to TRBD1. The trim removed 6 bases at V and 8 bases at J, leaving 9 bases unmatched. The CDR3 has 14 amino acids. Germline CDR1 is SNHLY and CDR2 is FYNNEI.